The 29 T cell receptor beta chains below all came from one sample that was sequenced in a study of human T cells and chemical hapten exposure. Time point reported: pre-sensitization, week 0. The treatment denotes: therapeutic diphenylcyclopropenone sensitization with weekly scalp DPC. TCRdb reanalysed the RACE reads using MiXCR and keeps one entry per CDR3 protein. The sample has some 60,000 distinct CDR3 sequences; roughly 10% are singletons. This material consisted of whole blood, taken in connection with sensitization to the hapten diphenylcyclopropenone (DPC). These receptors all come from a woman in her 40s with alopecia areata. Some clones in this sample may be carry-over from other donors' samples.

This clonotype was observed at least ten times. The chain has TRBV6-4 and TRBJ2-2; 9 bases map to TRBD1. The CDR3 is made up of 16 amino acids. CDR1 and CDR2 (germline): MRHNA, SNTAGT. Unmatched junction bases numbered 5, after V lost 5 bases and J lost 1 base. CDR3: CASSQTGGVNTGELFF. The CDR3 DNA reads TGTGCCAGCAGTCAAACAGGGGGCGTGAACACCGGGGAGCTGTTTTTT.

The chain carries TRBV7-2 and TRBJ1-4, with 10 positions matching TRBD1. Germline values: CDR1 SGHTA, CDR2 FQGNSA. CDR3 length: 14 amino acids. With 5 bases clipped from V and 7 bases from J, the junction kept 4 bases outside the gene matches. CDR3 region: CASSVGTGVEKLFF. The CDR3 DNA reads as TGTGCCAGCAGCGTAGGGACAGGGGTTGAAAAACTGTTTTTT.

The gene calls are TRBV6-2 or TRBV6-3 and TRBJ2-5; weak D call: TRBD2 (6 bases). The ends were cut back, 0 bases at V and 4 bases at J, with 9 bases in the middle. The germline V gene has CDR1 MNHEY and CDR2 SVGEGT. The CDR3 totals 14 residues. CDR3 protein: CASSYSGGIETQYF. The CDR3 coding sequence is TGTGCCAGCAGTTACTCTGGGGGGATAGAGACCCAGTACTTC.

This clonotype came up many times. V usage is TRBV20-1 and J usage is TRBJ2-1; D possibly matches TRBD1 or TRBD2 (5 bases each). Trimming left V 5 bases short and J 2 bases short, with 13 bases between. Germline loops: CDR1 DFQATT, CDR2 SNEGSKA (reference sequence). This CDR3 is built from 14 residues. CDR3: CSAEGTGTYNEQFF. CDR3 nucleotides: TGCAGTGCTGAAGGGACGGGTACCTACAATGAGCAGTTCTTC.

This clonotype was detected a few times. This chain links TRBV6-2 or TRBV6-3 with TRBJ1-6, with no clear D. The CDR3 sequence is 12 residues long. Trimming pared 2 bases from V and 13 bases from J, leaving 9 bases between. CDR1 and CDR2 (germline): MNHEY, SVGEGT. The chain's CDR3 is CASSYLRTPLHF. DNA for the CDR3: TGTGCCAGCAGTTACCTCCGGACGCCCCTCCACTTT.

The chain couples TRBV6-5 to TRBJ1-1; the D gene is possibly TRBD1 (5 bases). The ends were cut back, 1 base at V and 1 base at J, with 10 bases in the middle. Germline-derived CDR1 and CDR2 are MNHEY and SVGAGI. This CDR3 is built from 15 residues. In DNA, the CDR3 is TGTGCCAGCAGTTACTTAACCGGGACGAACACTGAAGCTTTCTTT. Its translation: CASSYLTGTNTEAFF.

This clonotype was seen more than once but under ten times. The chain uses TRBV6-2 or TRBV6-3 and TRBJ2-5; D gene uncertain. This CDR3 comprises 13 residues. Trimming stripped 5 bases from V and 5 bases from J, with 12 bases between. Germline lookup yields CDR1 MNHEY and CDR2 SVGEGT. CDR3 sequence: CASSMTSGETQYF. The CDR3 DNA reads TGTGCCAGCAGTATGACCTCCGGCGAGACCCAGTACTTC.

This clonotype was found a few times. The chain joins TRBV7-8 to TRBJ2-7; 12 nucleotides line up with TRBD2. V lost 5 bases to trimming and J lost 3 bases; unmatched junction nucleotides: 5. CDR3 length: 15 amino acids. The germline V gene encodes CDR1 SGHVS and CDR2 FQNEAQ. CDR3 nucleotides: TGTGCCAGCAGCGGCACGGGACTAGCGGGCTACGAGCAGTACTTC. Its protein product is CASSGTGLAGYEQYF.

This clonotype was counted a few times. The V call is TRBV7-2, the J call TRBJ2-1; D is uncertain. The CDR3 extends over 12 amino acids. V shed 5 bases and J shed 10 bases, with 12 bases lying between them. Germline V lookup: CDR1 SGHTA, CDR2 FQGNSA. CDR3 in amino acids: CASSNTPGEQFF. CDR3 in DNA: TGTGCCAGCAGCAATACTCCGGGCGAGCAGTTCTTC.

This clonotype has at least ten counts. The junction does not match germline at one end; this may be a read error. This chain connects TRBV10-2 to TRBJ2-2; 9 bases are a match to TRBD1. CDR1 and CDR2 (germline): WSHSY, SAAADI. The CDR3 contains 14 residues. The CDR3 DNA follows: TGCGCCAGCAGTGGGACAGGGGTGACCGGGGAGCTTTTTTTT. As protein: CASSGTGVTGELFF.

The chain has TRBV4-3 and TRBJ2-3; 13 nucleotides agree with TRBD2. The trim removed 0 bases at V and 3 bases at J, leaving 15 bases unmatched. The CDR3 is 21 amino acids. Germline CDR1 reads LGHNA; CDR2 reads YSLEER. The CDR3: CASSQEEFGLAGAMETDTQYF. DNA of the CDR3: TGCGCCAGCAGCCAAGAGGAATTCGGACTAGCGGGAGCCATGGAAACAGATACGCAGTATTTT.

This clonotype came up many times. The rearrangement uses TRBV6-5 and TRBJ2-3; 7 positions match TRBD2. The V and J ends lost 6 bases and 1 base, in that order; junction bases with no gene match: 10. The CDR3 is 16 residues long. Germline CDR1 reads MNHEY; CDR2 reads SVGAGI. This chain's CDR3 is CASRRSSGPRTDTQYF. Written as DNA, the CDR3 is TGTGCCAGCAGGCGTTCTAGCGGACCTCGCACAGATACGCAGTATTTT.

This chain links TRBV11-2 with TRBJ2-7; D remains unclear. The CDR3 sequence is 13 residues long. The V end was cut by 3 bases, the J end by 2 bases, with 8 bases between. In germline, CDR1 is SGHAT, CDR2 FQNNGV. The DNA for the CDR3 is TGTGCCAGCAGCTTTTTGGCCGCCTACGAGCAGTACTTC. This codes for CASSFLAAYEQYF.

This clonotype is judged medium-sized. The chain has TRBV3-1 and TRBJ1-5; 9 bases agree with TRBD1. This CDR3 spans 15 amino acids. Trimming cost V 4 bases and J 1 base; bases outside gene matches: 2. From germline, CDR1 is LGHDT and CDR2 YNNKEL (reference sequence). The CDR3 loop reads CASSPTGGSNQPQHF. The CDR3 DNA sequence: TGTGCCAGCAGCCCGACAGGGGGAAGCAATCAGCCCCAGCATTTT.

At least ten counts were recorded for this clonotype. The gene calls are TRBV6-2 or TRBV6-3 and TRBJ2-1; possible D gene TRBD1, 6 bases. Germline V CDR1 and CDR2: MNHEY, SVGEGT. The CDR3 covers 14 residues. V shed 8 bases and J shed 7 bases, with 18 bases lying between them. CDR3 sequence reads: CASLVQGITNEQFF. The CDR3 bases are TGTGCCAGCCTGGTGCAGGGGATAACGAATGAGCAGTTCTTC.

A word on this clonotype: The junction and the germline gene differ at one end; a read error may be behind it. This rearrangement joins TRBV12-3 or TRBV12-4 to TRBJ1-4; D uncertain. CDR3 length: 14 amino acids. The CDR3 DNA reads as TGTGCCAACAGTTTATCGGGGTCGAGTGATAAACTGTTTTTT. The encoded protein is CANSLSGSSDKLFF.

The sample holds many counts of this clonotype. This rearrangement joins TRBV19 to TRBJ2-1; unclear D gene. The germline CDR1 and CDR2 sequences are LNHDA and SQIVND (reference sequence). The CDR3 covers 12 residues. V lost 7 bases and J lost 4, with 8 bases in between. CDR3 DNA: TGTGCCAGTAATGATCGTTACAATGAGCAGTTCTTC. It specifies CASNDRYNEQFF.

This clonotype was counted at least ten times. The V and J genes are TRBV7-2 and TRBJ2-1; 9 positions agree with TRBD1. Germline V gene lookup returns CDR1 SGHTA and CDR2 FQGNSA. Trimming took 3 bases from V and 8 from J; bases not matched to a gene: 5. The CDR3 length is 14 residues. The CDR3 spells CASSFSRDRDEQFF. In DNA form, the CDR3 reads TGTGCCAGCAGCTTTTCCCGGGACAGGGATGAGCAGTTCTTC.

V is TRBV7-2 and J is TRBJ2-3; the match to TRBD1 covers 7 bases. This CDR3 is 15 amino acids long. The germline V gene encodes CDR1 SGHTA and CDR2 FQGNSA. V was pared by 5 bases and J by 2 bases, with 7 bases of the junction left unmatched. As DNA, the CDR3 is TGTGCCAGCAGCCGAACAGGGGCGAACACAGATACGCAGTATTTT. This gives the protein CASSRTGANTDTQYF. Using reference TRBV7-2 and TRBJ2-3 for the parts outside the CDR3, the full variable domain is GAGVSQSPSNKVTEKGKDVELRCDPISGHTALYWYRQSLGQGLEFLIYFQGNSAPDKSGLPSDRFSAERTGGSVSTLTIQRTQQEDSAVYLCASSRTGANTDTQYFGPGTRLTVL.

In its sample, this clonotype was seen a few times. The V call is TRBV21-1, the J call TRBJ2-7; the table's D call TRBD1 went unverified against the DNA. TRBV21-1 is annotated as a pseudogene. The CDR3 totals 11 residues. This chain's CDR3 is CASPGNYEQYF. The CDR3 region has the DNA TGTGCCAGCCCGGGGAACTACGAGCAGTACTTC.

This clonotype was recorded at least ten times. The rearrangement joins TRBV6-4 to TRBJ1-2, with 9 positions matching TRBD1. The CDR3 length is 14 residues. V shed 2 bases and J 7 bases; nucleotides not matched to a gene: 5. The germline CDR1 and CDR2 sequences are MRHNA and SNTAGT. The CDR3 reads CASSDPAGQGGYTF. CDR3 DNA sequence: TGTGCCAGCAGTGACCCGGCGGGACAGGGTGGCTACACCTTC.

This clonotype has only a few counts. This chain links TRBV20-1 with TRBJ1-5, with D perhaps TRBD1 (5 bases). Germline V gives CDR1 DFQATT, CDR2 SNEGSKA (reference sequence). This CDR3 is built from 14 residues. V was pared by 0 bases and J by 0 bases, with 6 bases between. CDR3 region: CSAREGRSNQPQHF. CDR3 DNA sequence: TGCAGTGCTAGAGAGGGGCGTAGCAATCAGCCCCAGCATTTT.

This clonotype was observed at least ten times. The CDR3: CASSLIWLAGGLGPDTQYF. CDR3 sequence (DNA): TGTGCCAGCAGTTTAATCTGGCTAGCGGGAGGGCTGGGACCAGATACGCAGTATTTT. The rearrangement uses TRBV27 and TRBJ2-3; 12 positions match TRBD2. The germline V gene has CDR1 MNHEY and CDR2 SMNVEV (reference sequence). The CDR3 has 19 amino acids. V gave up 2 bases and J gave up 4 bases; unmatched junction bases: 13.

This clonotype turned up a few times. V usage is TRBV18 and J usage is TRBJ1-1; D unresolved. Germline V lookup: CDR1 KGHSH, CDR2 LQKENI. V shed 6 bases and J shed 7 bases, with 21 bases lying between them. This CDR3 has 15 amino acids. The CDR3: CASSPRIEGGDEAFF. CDR3 in DNA: TGTGCCAGCTCTCCCAGGATAGAGGGCGGGGATGAAGCTTTCTTT.

This clonotype showed up many times. The chain links TRBV7-9 to TRBJ2-7; D is unclear. The CDR3 extends over 14 amino acids. V lost 4 bases to trimming and J lost 0 bases, with 10 bases between them. CDR1 and CDR2 (germline): SEHNR, FQNEAQ (reference sequence). CDR3: CASSYRGVSYEQYF. CDR3 DNA: TGTGCCAGCAGCTACCGTGGGGTCTCCTACGAGCAGTACTTC. Variable domain in full (rest from reference TRBV7-9 and TRBJ2-7): DTGVSQNPRHKITKRGQNVTFRCDPISEHNRLYWYRQTLGQGPEFLTYFQNEAQLEKSRLLSDRFSAERPKGSFSTLEIQRTEQGDSAMYLCASSYRGVSYEQYFGPGTRLTVT.

This clonotype has at least ten counts. The chain recombines TRBV5-4 with TRBJ1-2; 7 positions match TRBD1. J lost 8 bases, V lost 2 bases, and 9 bases had no gene match. The length of the CDR3 is 14 residues. The germline V gene has CDR1 SGHNT and CDR2 YYREEE (reference sequence). The CDR3 sequence: CASSFEGQILGYTF. As DNA, the CDR3 is TGTGCCAGCAGCTTCGAGGGACAGATACTAGGCTACACCTTC.

This clonotype was counted only a few times. The chain couples TRBV10-1 to TRBJ2-1; 10 bases match TRBD2. Germline V CDR1 and CDR2: WNHNN, SYGVQD (reference sequence). The CDR3 spans 18 residues. V gave up 0 bases and J gave up 5 bases; unmatched junction bases: 10. Here the CDR3 reads CASSESLAGDLLDNEQFF. DNA for the CDR3: TGCGCCAGCAGTGAGTCCCTAGCGGGAGATCTATTAGACAATGAGCAGTTCTTC.

This clonotype was found many times. The chain recombines TRBV20-1 with TRBJ2-3; D may be TRBD2 (5 bases). The V gene lost 3 bases and the J gene lost 0 bases, with 10 bases spanning the gap. The CDR3 totals 14 residues. Germline V CDR1 and CDR2: DFQATT, SNEGSKA (reference sequence). The CDR3 sequence: CSASSQRSTDTQYF. CDR3 bases: TGCAGTGCTAGTTCCCAGCGGAGCACAGATACGCAGTATTTT.

This clonotype was seen at least ten times. This chain joins TRBV6-5 and TRBJ1-5, with TRBD1 identical over 10 bases. The V gene's germline CDR1 is MNHEY and CDR2 SVGAGI. Trimming cost V 6 bases and J 7 bases; bases outside gene matches: 3. The CDR3 has 13 residues. The CDR3 loop reads CASRGQGGQPQHF. In DNA, the CDR3 is TGTGCCAGCAGAGGACAGGGGGGGCAGCCCCAGCATTTT.